One and the same sample provided the 4 T cell receptor beta chains below, sequenced in a study of glioma-infiltrating T cells after dendritic cell vaccination. Method: immunoSEQ multiplex PCR; TCRdb's copy keeps in-frame clones and lacks some. Seen here are tens of thousands of clones, under 90% observed once, and the top ten hold under 8%. The source material was blood, sampled before dendritic cell vaccination. The receptors derive from a human donor with glioblastoma.

The chain has TRBV4-3 and TRBJ2-2; 7 nucleotides agree with TRBD2. Germline trimming cut 4 bases from V and 1 base from J; bases unmatched to any gene: 3. The CDR3 runs 15 residues. Per germline, CDR1 LGHNA and CDR2 YSLEER. CDR3: CASSPSGENTGELFF. The CDR3 DNA sequence: TGCGCCAGCAGCCCAAGCGGGGAGAACACCGGGGAGCTGTTTTTT.

Here the CDR3 DNA reads TGTGCCAGCAGCTTCGGAAGGGGTTTTAATTCACCCCTCCACTTT. It translates to CASSFGRGFNSPLHF. The chain has TRBV9 and TRBJ1-6; possibly TRBD1 for D (5 bases). The CDR3 totals 15 residues. Germline V gives CDR1 SGDLS, CDR2 YYNGEE. V was shortened by 4 bases and J by 6 bases, with 14 bases between the two germline ends.

This chain links TRBV19 with TRBJ2-3; TRBD1 agrees at 7 bases. This CDR3 spans 16 amino acids. Germline V gene data show CDR1 as LNHDA and CDR2 as SQIVND (reference sequence). Losses at the gene ends were 0 bases for V and 0 bases for J; bases not matched to a gene: 3. The CDR3 reads CASSIDYRGSTDTQYF. The CDR3 nucleotides read TGTGCCAGTAGTATAGATTACAGGGGAAGCACAGATACGCAGTATTTT.

The J gene is TRBJ1-4, the V gene TRBV5-4; D possibly corresponds to TRBD1 (5 bases). Germline V CDR1 and CDR2: SGHNT, YYREEE (reference sequence). Trimming took off 1 base at V and 8 bases at J, with 9 bases between the two ends. CDR3 size: 13 residues. The CDR3 DNA reads as TGTGCCAGCAGCTTGAGTCGACAGGAAAAACTGTTTTTT. It encodes CASSLSRQEKLFF.